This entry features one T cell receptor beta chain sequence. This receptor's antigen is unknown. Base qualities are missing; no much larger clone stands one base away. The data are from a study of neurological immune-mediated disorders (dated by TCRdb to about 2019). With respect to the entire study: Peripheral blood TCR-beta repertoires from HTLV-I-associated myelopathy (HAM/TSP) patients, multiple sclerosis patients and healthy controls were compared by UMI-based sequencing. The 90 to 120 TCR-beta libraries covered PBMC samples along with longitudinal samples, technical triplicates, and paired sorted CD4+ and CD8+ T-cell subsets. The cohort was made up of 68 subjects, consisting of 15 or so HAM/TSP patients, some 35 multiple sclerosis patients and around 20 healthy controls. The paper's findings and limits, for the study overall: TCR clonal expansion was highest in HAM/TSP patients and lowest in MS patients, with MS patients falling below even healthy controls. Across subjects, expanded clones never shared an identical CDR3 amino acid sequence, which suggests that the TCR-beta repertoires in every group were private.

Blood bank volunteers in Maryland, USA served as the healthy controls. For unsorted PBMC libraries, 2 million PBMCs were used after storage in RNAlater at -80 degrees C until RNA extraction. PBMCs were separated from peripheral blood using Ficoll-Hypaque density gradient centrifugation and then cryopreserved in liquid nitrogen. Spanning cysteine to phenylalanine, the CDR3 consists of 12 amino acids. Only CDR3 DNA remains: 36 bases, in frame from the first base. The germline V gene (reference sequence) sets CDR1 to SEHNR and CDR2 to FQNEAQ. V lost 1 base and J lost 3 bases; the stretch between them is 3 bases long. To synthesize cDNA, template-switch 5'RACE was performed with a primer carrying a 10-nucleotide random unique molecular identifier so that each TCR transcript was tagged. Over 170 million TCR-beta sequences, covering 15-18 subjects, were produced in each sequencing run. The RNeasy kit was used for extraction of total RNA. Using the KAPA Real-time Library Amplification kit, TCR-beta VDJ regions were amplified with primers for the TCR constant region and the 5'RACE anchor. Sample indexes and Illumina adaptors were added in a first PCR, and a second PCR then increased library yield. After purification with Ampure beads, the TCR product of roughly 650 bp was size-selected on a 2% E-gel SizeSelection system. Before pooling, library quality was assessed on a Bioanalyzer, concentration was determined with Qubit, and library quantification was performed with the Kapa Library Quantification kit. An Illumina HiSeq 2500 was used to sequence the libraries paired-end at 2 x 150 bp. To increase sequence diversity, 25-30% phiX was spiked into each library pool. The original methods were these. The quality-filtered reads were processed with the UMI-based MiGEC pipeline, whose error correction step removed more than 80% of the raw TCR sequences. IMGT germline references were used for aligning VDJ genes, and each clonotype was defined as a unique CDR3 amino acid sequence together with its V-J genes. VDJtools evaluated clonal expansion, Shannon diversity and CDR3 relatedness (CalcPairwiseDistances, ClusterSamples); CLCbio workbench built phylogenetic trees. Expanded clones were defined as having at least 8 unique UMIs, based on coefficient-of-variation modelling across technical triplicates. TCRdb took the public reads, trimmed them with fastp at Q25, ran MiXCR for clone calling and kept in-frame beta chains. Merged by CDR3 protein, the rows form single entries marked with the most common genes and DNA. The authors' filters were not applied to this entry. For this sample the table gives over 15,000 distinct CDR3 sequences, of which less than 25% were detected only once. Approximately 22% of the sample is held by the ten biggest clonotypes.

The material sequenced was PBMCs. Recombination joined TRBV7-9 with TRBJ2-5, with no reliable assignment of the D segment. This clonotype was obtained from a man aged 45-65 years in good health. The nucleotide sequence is TGTGCCAGCAGCTTAGTGGAAGAGACCCAGTACTTC. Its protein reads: CASSLVEETQYF.